One sample yielded the 20 T cell receptor beta chains listed below, sequenced in a study of blood T cell repertoires in COVID-19. Profiled with immunoSEQ multiplex PCR; TCRdb holds only in-frame clones, not every one. This table holds more than 350,000 clones, 70% to 90% found once. Sequenced input: peripheral blood. The receptors were sampled from a woman in her thirties with COVID-19, enrolled during active disease.

V and J are TRBV28 and TRBJ2-5; no reliable D call. The CDR3 is made up of 15 amino acids. V gave up 8 bases and J gave up 1 base, with 17 bases separating them. The germline V gene has CDR1 MDHEN and CDR2 SYDVKM. CDR3 bases: TGTGCCAGCCAGATAGGCAGGAAATTCCAAGAGACCCAGTACTTC. It yields the protein CASQIGRKFQETQYF.

The chain uses TRBV5-4 and TRBJ1-1; no clear D gene. The CDR3 has 14 amino acids. V was clipped by 5 bases and J by 1 base, with 12 bases between them. CDR1 SGHNT and CDR2 YYREEE come from the germline V gene (reference sequence). CDR3 nucleotides: TGTGCCAGCAGAAACCTCGAGCCGAACACTGAAGCTTTCTTT. Its translation is CASRNLEPNTEAFF.

This rearrangement joins TRBV4-3 to TRBJ2-7; D not resolved. Germline V CDR1 and CDR2: LGHNA, YSLEER. This CDR3 region has 16 residues. V was trimmed by 2 bases and J by 2 bases, leaving 16 bases between them. The CDR3 nucleotides read TGCGCCAGCAGCCAAAACGTCGGCAGGAAGACCTACGAGCAGTACTTC. It translates to CASSQNVGRKTYEQYF.

The chain is built from TRBV9 and TRBJ2-1; 10 bases line up with TRBD2. V shed 0 bases, J shed 2 bases, and the junction held 2 bases outside the gene matches. This CDR3 has 16 residues. Germline V gene sequence: CDR1 SGDLS, CDR2 YYNGEE. The CDR3 nucleotides are TGTGCCAGCAGCGTAGCCCTAGCGGGGGCCTACAATGAGCAGTTCTTC. Its translation: CASSVALAGAYNEQFF.

The rearrangement uses TRBV18 and TRBJ2-6, with D unresolved. CDR3 length: 14 amino acids. Germline values: CDR1 KGHSH, CDR2 LQKENI. V shed 3 bases and J shed 0 bases, with 3 bases lying between them. The CDR3 DNA follows: TGTGCCAGCTCACCCAGCTCTGGGGCCAACGTCCTGACTTTC. This gives the protein CASSPSSGANVLTF.

The V and J genes are TRBV7-8 and TRBJ2-1; 10 nucleotides line up with TRBD2. The CDR3 length is 16 residues. Germline loops: CDR1 SGHVS, CDR2 FQNEAQ. V was clipped by 5 bases and J by 7 bases; unmatched bases: 11. CDR3 loop: CASSILSGGAGNEQFF. Here the CDR3 DNA reads TGTGCCAGCAGCATATTAAGCGGGGGGGCCGGTAATGAGCAGTTCTTC. Looking up the rest from reference TRBV7-8 and TRBJ2-1 gives the full variable domain: GAGVSQSPRYKVAKRGQDVALRCDPISGHVSLFWYQQALGQGPEFLTYFQNEAQLDKSGLPSDRFFAERPEGSVSTLKIQRTQQEDSAVYLCASSILSGGAGNEQFFGPGTRLTVL.

The J gene is TRBJ2-4, the V gene TRBV4-1; D may be TRBD2 (5 bases). The CDR3 extends over 15 amino acids. Germline lookup yields CDR1 MGHRA and CDR2 YSYEKL. The V gene lost 2 bases and the J gene lost 0 bases, with 8 bases spanning the gap. The CDR3, as DNA: TGCGCCAGCAGCCAAACGGGAACAGCCAAAAACATTCAGTACTTC. Translated, it gives CASSQTGTAKNIQYF.

This rearrangement joins TRBV5-1 to TRBJ2-7, with TRBD1 identical over 7 bases. The germline gives CDR1 SGHRS, CDR2 YFSETQ. Losses at the gene ends were 4 bases for V and 3 bases for J; bases not matched to a gene: 7. The CDR3 is made up of 14 amino acids. CDR3 amino acids: CASSARDSHYEQYF. The CDR3 DNA follows: TGCGCCAGCAGCGCCCGGGACAGCCACTACGAGCAGTACTTC.

The chain has TRBV29-1 and TRBJ1-1; D not certain. V was pared by 5 bases and J by 4 bases, with 8 bases between. The CDR3 totals 11 residues. Germline CDR1 and CDR2: SQVTM and ANQGSEA. Here the CDR3 reads CSVTPGTEAFF. CDR3 sequence (DNA): TGCAGCGTTACCCCGGGCACTGAAGCTTTCTTT.

The V gene is TRBV28, the J gene TRBJ2-7; tentative D call: TRBD1 (6 bases). The CDR3 has 19 amino acids. The V end lost 1 base, the J end lost 3 bases, and 25 bases lay between the germline ends. Germline-derived CDR1 and CDR2 are MDHEN and SYDVKM. Written as DNA, the CDR3 is TGTGCCAGCAGTTTATTGAGTTGGGCTAAAGGGACACGCAACTACGAGCAGTACGTC. Amino acid sequence: CASSLLSWAKGTRNYEQYV.

The chain has TRBV19 and TRBJ2-3, with D perhaps TRBD1 (5 bases). CDR3 length equals 16 residues. Germline CDR1 reads LNHDA; CDR2 reads SQIVND (reference sequence). V was shortened by 3 bases and J by 1 base, with 14 bases between the two germline ends. CDR3 protein: CASSIVAGQGTDTQYF. As DNA, the CDR3 is TGTGCCAGTAGTATTGTGGCAGGGCAGGGCACAGATACGCAGTATTTT.

This chain joins TRBV4-3 and TRBJ1-2, with 8 bases matching TRBD1. The CDR3 is 14 residues long. Per the germline V gene, CDR1 is LGHNA and CDR2 is YSLEER. The ends lost 0 bases at V and 8 bases at J; junction bases unmatched: 5. The CDR3 reads CASSQDVDRGGYTF. The CDR3 DNA reads as TGCGCCAGCAGCCAAGATGTTGACAGGGGAGGCTACACCTTC.

The chain combines TRBV4-2 with TRBJ1-4, with D perhaps matching TRBD1 (5 bases). Germline V gene sequence: CDR1 LGHNA, CDR2 YNFKEQ. Trimming took off 0 bases at V and 8 bases at J, with 13 bases between the two ends. This CDR3 is built from 15 residues. CDR3 residues: CASSQDHGGGEKLFF. The CDR3 bases are TGTGCCAGCAGCCAAGATCACGGGGGTGGGGAAAAACTGTTTTTT.

The chain employs TRBV12-3 or TRBV12-4 and TRBJ1-1; D uncertain. The V end lost 1 base, the J end lost 4 bases, and 7 bases lay between the germline ends. CDR3 size: 13 residues. For the CDR3, the DNA is TGTGCCAGCAGTTTAGGTCCTAGCACTGAAGCTTTCTTT. Translated: CASSLGPSTEAFF.

The J gene is TRBJ2-7, the V gene TRBV2; no clear D. The CDR3 is 12 amino acids. CDR1 and CDR2 (germline): SNHLY, FYNNEI. V gave up 5 bases and J gave up 3 bases, with 8 bases separating them. The CDR3 loop is CASSITDYEQYV. CDR3 DNA: TGTGCCAGCAGTATAACAGACTACGAGCAGTACGTC.

The chain uses TRBV6-6 and TRBJ1-4; 7 nucleotides line up with TRBD1. The V gene's germline CDR1 is MNHNY and CDR2 SVGAGI (reference sequence). The CDR3 covers 16 residues. The trim removed 6 bases at V and 4 bases at J, leaving 11 bases unmatched. Here the CDR3 reads CASSPSGGLFNEKLFF. CDR3 nucleotides: TGTGCCAGCAGCCCCTCAGGGGGGCTGTTTAATGAAAAACTGTTTTTT.

This chain links TRBV11-2 with TRBJ1-5; D is unclear. Looked up from germline, CDR1 is SGHAT and CDR2 is FQNNGV. With 1 base removed from V and 0 bases from J, the gap between germline ends came to 19 bases. The CDR3 spans 19 residues. In DNA, the CDR3 is TGTGCCAGCAGCTTAGGAGGGTACCTGGGGTCCAATAGCAATCAGCCCCAGCATTTT. Translation gives CASSLGGYLGSNSNQPQHF.

The chain joins TRBV13 to TRBJ1-2; possible D gene TRBD1, 5 bases. The CDR3 has 17 residues. Germline V lookup: CDR1 PRHDT, CDR2 FYEKMQ (reference sequence). The ends were cut back, 2 bases at V and 6 bases at J, with 22 bases in the middle. CDR3 coding DNA: TGTGCCAGCAGCTTACCCTGGGCCGAAGCAGGGTGGAATGGCTACACCTTC. It translates to CASSLPWAEAGWNGYTF.

V usage is TRBV5-4 and J usage is TRBJ2-1; D is possibly TRBD2 (5 bases). V gave up 4 bases and J gave up 8 bases, with 13 bases separating them. The CDR3 consists of 13 residues. CDR1 is SGHNT and CDR2 is YYREEE in the germline V gene (reference sequence). DNA for the CDR3: TGTGCCAGCAGCCCTAAGGAGGACCATGAGCAGTTCTTC. Translated, it gives CASSPKEDHEQFF.

This chain connects TRBV27 to TRBJ2-1; 10 nucleotides line up with TRBD1. The CDR3 sequence is 19 residues long. Trimming cost V 0 bases and J 4 bases; bases outside gene matches: 12. Germline V gene data show CDR1 as MNHEY and CDR2 as SMNVEV (reference sequence). DNA for the CDR3: TGTGCCAGCAGTTTATCGGCGCCGGGGGGACAGGGGATTTACAATGAGCAGTTCTTC. Its protein product is CASSLSAPGGQGIYNEQFF.